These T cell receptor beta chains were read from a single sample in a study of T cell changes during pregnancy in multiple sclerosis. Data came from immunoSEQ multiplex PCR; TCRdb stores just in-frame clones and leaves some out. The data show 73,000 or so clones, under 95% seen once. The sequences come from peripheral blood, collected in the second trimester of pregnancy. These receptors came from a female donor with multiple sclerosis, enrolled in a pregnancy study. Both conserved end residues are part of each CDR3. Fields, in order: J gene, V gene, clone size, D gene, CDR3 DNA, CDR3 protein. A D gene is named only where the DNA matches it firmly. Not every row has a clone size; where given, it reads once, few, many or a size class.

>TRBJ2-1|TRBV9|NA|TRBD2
TGTGCCAGCAGCGTAGGGACTAGCGGGGGACTGCACAATGAGCAGTTCTTC
CASSVGTSGGLHNEQFF
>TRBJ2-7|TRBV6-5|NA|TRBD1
TGTGCCAGCAGTAAGACAGGGCCTAGCTCCTACGAGCAGTACTTC
CASSKTGPSSYEQYF
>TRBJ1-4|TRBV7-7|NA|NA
TGTGCTAGCAGCCGTTTGAGTAATGAAAAACTGTTTTTT
CASSRLSNEKLFF
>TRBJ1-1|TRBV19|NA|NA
TGTGCCAGTAGTATAGAGCGGAACACTGAAGCTTTCTTT
CASSIERNTEAFF
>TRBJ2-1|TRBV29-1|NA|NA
TGCAGCGTTGAACCCAACACAGGGTTCTCCTACAATGAGCAGTTCTTC
CSVEPNTGFSYNEQFF
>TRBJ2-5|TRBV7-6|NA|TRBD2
TGTGCCAGCAGCTTAGCCTCGGGGGGGCAGGAGACCCAGTACTTC
CASSLASGGQETQYF
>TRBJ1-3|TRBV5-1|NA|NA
TGCGCCAGCAGCTTCGCAGGGTACTCTGGAAACACCATATATTTT
CASSFAGYSGNTIYF
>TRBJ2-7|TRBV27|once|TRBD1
TGTGCCAGCAGTTTAAGCAGGACAGGCTACGAGCAGTACTTC
CASSLSRTGYEQYF
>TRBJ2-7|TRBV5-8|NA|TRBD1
TGTGCCAGCAGCGCCGGGACAGGGGGCTTCTACGAGCAGTACTTC
CASSAGTGGFYEQYF
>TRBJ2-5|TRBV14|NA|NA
TGTGCCAGCAGCCACATAAGGGGTTCTCTAGAGACCCAGTACTTC
CASSHIRGSLETQYF
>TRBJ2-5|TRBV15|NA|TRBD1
TGTGCCACCAGCAGAGTTGAGGGGGCTGCTACCCAGTACTTC
CATSRVEGAATQYF
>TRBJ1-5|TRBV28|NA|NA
TGTGCCACCGTTACAGGGCCTGGGCCCCAGCATTTT
CATVTGPGPQHF
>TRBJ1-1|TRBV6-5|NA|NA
TGTGCCAGCAGTTACTCTCGCGCCCCGCTAGCCACTGAAGCTTTCTTT
CASSYSRAPLATEAFF
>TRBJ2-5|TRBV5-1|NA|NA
TGCGCCAGCAGCTTGGGTGGAGAACAAGAGACCCAGTACTTC
CASSLGGEQETQYF
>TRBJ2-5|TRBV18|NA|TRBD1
TGTGCCAGCTCACCAGGCAGTGACAGGGCCCAGTACTTC
CASSPGSDRAQYF
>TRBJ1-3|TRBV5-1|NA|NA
TGCGCCAGCAGCTCCCTTGCAGGGGCTGGAAACACCATATATTTT
CASSSLAGAGNTIYF
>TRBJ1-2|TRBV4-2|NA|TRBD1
TGTGCCAGCTACCCAGGGGGAGACTATGGCTACACCTTC
CASYPGGDYGYTF
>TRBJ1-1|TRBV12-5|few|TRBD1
TGTGCTAGTGCCGCCGGGACAGAGAACACTGAAGCTTTCTTT
CASAAGTENTEAFF
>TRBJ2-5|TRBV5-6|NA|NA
TGTGCCAGCAGCCCTACCCAAGAGACCCAGTACTTC
CASSPTQETQYF
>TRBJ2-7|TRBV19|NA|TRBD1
TGTGCCAGTAGTCCGGGACAGGTCTCCTACGAGCAGTACTTC
CASSPGQVSYEQYF
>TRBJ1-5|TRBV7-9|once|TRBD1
TGTGCCAGCAGCTTAGTCGGGACAGGGTATAGCAATCAGCCCCAGCATTTT
CASSLVGTGYSNQPQHF
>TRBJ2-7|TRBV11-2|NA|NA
TGTGCCAGCAGCTTAGGACCAGGCTACGAGCAGTACTTC
CASSLGPGYEQYF
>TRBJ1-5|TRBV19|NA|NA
TGTGCCAGTAGTATCAGGCTTAGCAATCAGCCCCAGCATTTT
CASSIRLSNQPQHF
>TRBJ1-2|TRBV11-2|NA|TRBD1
TGTGCCAGCAGCCCGGAGGGACAGGGGGGGATCTATGGCTACACCTTC
CASSPEGQGGIYGYTF
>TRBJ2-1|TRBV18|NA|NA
TGTGCCAGCGCCTCTTCCAGGGGAGTCAATGAGCAGTTCTTC
CASASSRGVNEQFF
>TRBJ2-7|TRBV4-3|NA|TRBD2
TGCGCCAGCAGCCAGGGACTAGCGGGGGGGATATTTTACGAGCAGTACTTC
CASSQGLAGGIFYEQYF
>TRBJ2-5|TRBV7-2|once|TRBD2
TGTGCCAGCAGCTACATGACCGGGGGGGAGACCCAGTACTTC
CASSYMTGGETQYF
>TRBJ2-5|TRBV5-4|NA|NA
TGTGCCTCAGGGCCCCGGAGAGAGACCCAGTACTTC
CASGPRRETQYF
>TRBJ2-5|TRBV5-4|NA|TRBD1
TGTGCCAGCAGCCCGACAGGGGGCGCCGGTGAGACCCAGTACTTC
CASSPTGGAGETQYF
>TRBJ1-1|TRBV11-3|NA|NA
TGTGCCAGCAGCTTTTACTTAGACATCGGGGTCAATCGAAACACTGAAGCTTTCTTT
CASSFYLDIGVNRNTEAFF
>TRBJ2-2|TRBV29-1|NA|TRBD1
TGCAGCGTTCCAGGGGGTACGAACACCGGGGAGCTGTTTTTT
CSVPGGTNTGELFF
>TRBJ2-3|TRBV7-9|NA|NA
TGTGCCAGCAGCGCGGCAGATACGCAGTATTTT
CASSAADTQYF
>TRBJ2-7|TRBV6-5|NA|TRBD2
TGTGCCAGCAGTTACCCCCGACTAGCGGGGGGGCACGAGCAGTACTTC
CASSYPRLAGGHEQYF
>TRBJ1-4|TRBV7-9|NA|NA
TGTGCCAGCAGCTTAGAAGCAGGGAGGGCGGAAAAACTGTTTTTT
CASSLEAGRAEKLFF
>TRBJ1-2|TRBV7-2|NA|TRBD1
TGTGCCAGCAGCCCGGGGACAGGGGTTTTACTTGGCTACACCTTC
CASSPGTGVLLGYTF
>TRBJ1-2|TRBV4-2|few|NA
TGTGCCAGCAGCCAAGATCTGGGAGATCTTGGCTACACCTTC
CASSQDLGDLGYTF
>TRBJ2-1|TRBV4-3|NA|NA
TGCGCCAGCAGCCAAGCAGGGGTTGAGCAGTTCTTC
CASSQAGVEQFF
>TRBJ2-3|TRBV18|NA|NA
TGTGCCAGCTCACCAATAAGCTCCCTCACAGATACGCAGTATTTT
CASSPISSLTDTQYF
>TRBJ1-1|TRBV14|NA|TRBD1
TGTGCCAGCAGCCACTTGGTAAGGGACAGGAACACTGAAGCTTTCTTT
CASSHLVRDRNTEAFF
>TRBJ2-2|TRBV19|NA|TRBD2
TGTGCCAGTTCTATGGCGGGGGGGGGCGGGGAGCTGTTTTTT
CASSMAGGGGELFF
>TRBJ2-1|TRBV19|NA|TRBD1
TGTGCCAGTTCCCCGGGACAGTCCTACAATGAGCAGTTCTTC
CASSPGQSYNEQFF
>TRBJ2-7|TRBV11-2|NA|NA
TGTGCCAGCAGCTTAGGAGCGGGCTCCTACGAGCAGTACTTC
CASSLGAGSYEQYF
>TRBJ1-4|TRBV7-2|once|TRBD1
TGTGCCAGCAGCTCCTTTCCTCGGGGACAGGGGGGAGAAAAACTGTTTTTT
CASSSFPRGQGGEKLFF
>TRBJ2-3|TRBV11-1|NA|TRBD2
TGTGCCAGCAGCTTCCTAGCGGGGGGCACAGATACGCAGTATTTT
CASSFLAGGTDTQYF
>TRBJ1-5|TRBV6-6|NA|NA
TGTGCCAGCAGACCGCTCCTAAATCAGCCCCAGCATTTT
CASRPLLNQPQHF
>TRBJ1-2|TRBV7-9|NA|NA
TGTGCCAGCAGCTCCGGTACAGGGAATGGCTACACCTTC
CASSSGTGNGYTF
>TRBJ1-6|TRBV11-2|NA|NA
TGTGCCAGCACCGTTTTGGGGGGGCGGGATTCACCCCTCCACTTT
CASTVLGGRDSPLHF
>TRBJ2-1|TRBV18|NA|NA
TGTGCCAGCTCACCAGCGGGGCACAATGAGCAGTTCTTC
CASSPAGHNEQFF
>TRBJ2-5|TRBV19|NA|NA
TGTGCCAGTAGTACCCAGGGACACCTCCAAGAGACCCAGTACTTC
CASSTQGHLQETQYF
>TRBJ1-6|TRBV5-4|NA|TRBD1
TGTGCCAGCAGCTTTCCCGGGACAGGGGGCGAGTCACCCCTCCACTTT
CASSFPGTGGESPLHF
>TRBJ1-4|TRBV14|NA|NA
TGTGCCAGCAGCCAAGATCTCGTAGGGAGCGGGAGGGGCGGAAAACTGTTTTTT
CASSQDLVGSGRGGKLFF
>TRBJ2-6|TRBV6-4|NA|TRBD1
TGTGCCAGCAGCCCATTCGGCGACAGGGACTCTGGGGCCAACGTCCTGACTTTC
CASSPFGDRDSGANVLTF
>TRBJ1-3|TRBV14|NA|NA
TGTGCCAGCAGCCACAGGAGGTTCTCTGGAAACACCATATATTTT
CASSHRRFSGNTIYF
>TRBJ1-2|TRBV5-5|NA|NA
TGTGCCAGCACCGTACCGAGCCCCAGGGCCTATGGCTACACCTTC
CASTVPSPRAYGYTF
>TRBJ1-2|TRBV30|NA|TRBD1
TGTGCCTGGAGTGTACTAGACAGGGGGTATGGCTACACCTTC
CAWSVLDRGYGYTF
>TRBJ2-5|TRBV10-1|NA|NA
TGCGCCAGCAGTGGGGAGGGGCGGGGGCGCCCAGAGACCCAGTACTTC
CASSGEGRGRPETQYF
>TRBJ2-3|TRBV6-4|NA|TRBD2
TGTGCCAGCAGTGCCTCTAGCGGGGGGGCCACAGATACGCAGTATTTT
CASSASSGGATDTQYF
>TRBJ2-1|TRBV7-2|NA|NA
TGTGCCAGCAGCTTACTGTCAGTTGGACAGTACAATGAGCAGTTCTTC
CASSLLSVGQYNEQFF
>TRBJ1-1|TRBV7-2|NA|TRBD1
TGTGCCAGCAGCTTTACCGGGACAGGGTCCAACACTGAAGCTTTCTTT
CASSFTGTGSNTEAFF